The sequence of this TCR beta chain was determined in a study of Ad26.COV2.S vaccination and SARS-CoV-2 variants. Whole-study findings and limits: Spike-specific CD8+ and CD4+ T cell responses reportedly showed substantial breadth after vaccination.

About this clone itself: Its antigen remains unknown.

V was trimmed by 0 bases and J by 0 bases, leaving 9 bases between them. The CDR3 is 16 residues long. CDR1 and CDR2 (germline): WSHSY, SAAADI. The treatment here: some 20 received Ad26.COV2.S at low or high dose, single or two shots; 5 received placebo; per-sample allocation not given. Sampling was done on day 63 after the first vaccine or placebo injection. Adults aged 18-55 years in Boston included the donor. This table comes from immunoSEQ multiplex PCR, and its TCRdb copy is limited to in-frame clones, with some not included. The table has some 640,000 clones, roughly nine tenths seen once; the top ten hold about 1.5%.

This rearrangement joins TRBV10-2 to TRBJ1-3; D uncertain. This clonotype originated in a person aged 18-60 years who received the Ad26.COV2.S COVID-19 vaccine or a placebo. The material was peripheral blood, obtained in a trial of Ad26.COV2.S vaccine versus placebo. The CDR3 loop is CASSESMGISGNTIYF. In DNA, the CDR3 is TGCGCCAGCAGTGAGTCGATGGGAATCTCTGGAAACACCATATATTTT.